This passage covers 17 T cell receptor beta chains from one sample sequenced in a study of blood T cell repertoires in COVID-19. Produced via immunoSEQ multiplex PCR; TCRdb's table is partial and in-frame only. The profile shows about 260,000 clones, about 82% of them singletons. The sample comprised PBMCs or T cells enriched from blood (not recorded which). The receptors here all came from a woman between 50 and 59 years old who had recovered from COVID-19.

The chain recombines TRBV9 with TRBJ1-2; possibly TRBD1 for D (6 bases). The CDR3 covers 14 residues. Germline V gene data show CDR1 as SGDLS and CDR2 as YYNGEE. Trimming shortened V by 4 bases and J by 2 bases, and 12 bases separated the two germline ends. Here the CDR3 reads CASSPTGQNYGYTF. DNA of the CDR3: TGTGCCAGCAGCCCCACCGGACAGAACTATGGCTACACCTTC.

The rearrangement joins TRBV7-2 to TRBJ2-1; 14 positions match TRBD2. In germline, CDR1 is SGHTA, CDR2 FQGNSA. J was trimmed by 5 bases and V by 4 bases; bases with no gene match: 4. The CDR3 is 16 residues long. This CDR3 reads CASSSRTSGGNNEQFF. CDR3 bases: TGTGCCAGCAGCTCCCGGACTAGCGGGGGGAACAATGAGCAGTTCTTC.

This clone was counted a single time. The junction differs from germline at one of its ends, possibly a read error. CDR3 amino acids: CASSLSRLAGIGGIF. CDR3 sequence (DNA): TGTGCCAGCAGCTTATCTCGGCTAGCGGGTATCGGCGGGATCTTC. The gene calls are TRBV7-2 and TRBJ2-1; TRBD2 aligns across 8 bases. Germline-derived CDR1 and CDR2 are SGHTA and FQGNSA. The CDR3 extends over 15 amino acids.

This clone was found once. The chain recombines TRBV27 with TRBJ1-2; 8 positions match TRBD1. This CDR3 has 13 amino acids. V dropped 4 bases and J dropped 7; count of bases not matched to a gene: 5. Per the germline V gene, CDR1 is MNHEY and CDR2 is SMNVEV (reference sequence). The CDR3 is CASSSWTGFGYTF. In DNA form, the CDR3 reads TGTGCCAGCAGTTCATGGACAGGGTTTGGCTACACCTTC.

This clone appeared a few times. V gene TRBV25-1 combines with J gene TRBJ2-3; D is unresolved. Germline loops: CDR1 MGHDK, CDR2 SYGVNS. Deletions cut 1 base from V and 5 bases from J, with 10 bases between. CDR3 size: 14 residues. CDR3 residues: CASSEFRQEDTQYF. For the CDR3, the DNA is TGTGCCAGCAGTGAATTCCGGCAGGAAGATACGCAGTATTTT.

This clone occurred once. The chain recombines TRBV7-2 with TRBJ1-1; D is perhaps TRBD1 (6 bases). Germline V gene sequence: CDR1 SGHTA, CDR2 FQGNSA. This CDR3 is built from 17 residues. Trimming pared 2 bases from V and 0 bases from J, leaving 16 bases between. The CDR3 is CASSLFAGDTLNTEAFF. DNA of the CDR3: TGTGCCAGCAGCTTATTTGCTGGGGACACTCTGAACACTGAAGCTTTCTTT.

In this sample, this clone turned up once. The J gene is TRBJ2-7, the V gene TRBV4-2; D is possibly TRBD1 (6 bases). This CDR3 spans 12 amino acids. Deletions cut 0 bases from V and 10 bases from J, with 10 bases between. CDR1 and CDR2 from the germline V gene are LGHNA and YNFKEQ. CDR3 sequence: CASSQDLGGQYF. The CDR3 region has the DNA TGTGCCAGCAGCCAAGATTTAGGGGGACAGTACTTC.

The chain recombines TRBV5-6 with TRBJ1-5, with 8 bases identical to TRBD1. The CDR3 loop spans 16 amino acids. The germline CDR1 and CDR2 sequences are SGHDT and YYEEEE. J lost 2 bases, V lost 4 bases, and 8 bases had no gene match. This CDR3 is CASSVRGTGGNQPQHF. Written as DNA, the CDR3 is TGTGCCAGCAGCGTAAGGGGGACAGGCGGCAATCAGCCCCAGCATTTT.

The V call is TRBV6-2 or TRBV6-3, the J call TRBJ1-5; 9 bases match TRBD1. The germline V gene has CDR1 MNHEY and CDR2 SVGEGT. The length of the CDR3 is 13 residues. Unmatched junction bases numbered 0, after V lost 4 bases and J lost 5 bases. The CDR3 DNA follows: TGTGCCAGCAGTTGGACAGGGGATCAGCCCCAGCATTTT. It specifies CASSWTGDQPQHF.

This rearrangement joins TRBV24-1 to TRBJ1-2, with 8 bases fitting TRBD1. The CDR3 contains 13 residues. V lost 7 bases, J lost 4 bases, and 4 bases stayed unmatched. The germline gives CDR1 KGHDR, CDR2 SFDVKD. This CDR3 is CATRDREGYGYTF. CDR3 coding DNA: TGTGCCACCAGGGACAGGGAGGGCTATGGCTACACCTTC.

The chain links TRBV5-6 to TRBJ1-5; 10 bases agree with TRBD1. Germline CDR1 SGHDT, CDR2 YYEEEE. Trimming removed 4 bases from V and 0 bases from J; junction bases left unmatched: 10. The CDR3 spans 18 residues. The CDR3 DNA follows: TGTGCCAGCAGCAGGGGGACAGGGGCCATGGGTAGCAATCAGCCCCAGCATTTT. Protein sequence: CASSRGTGAMGSNQPQHF.

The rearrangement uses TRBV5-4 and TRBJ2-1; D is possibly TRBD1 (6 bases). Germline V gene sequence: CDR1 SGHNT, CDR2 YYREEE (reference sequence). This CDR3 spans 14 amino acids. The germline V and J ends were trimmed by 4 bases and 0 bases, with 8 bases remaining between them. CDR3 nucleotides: TGTGCCAGCAGCAGGGGGTCCTCCTACAATGAGCAGTTCTTC. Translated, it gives CASSRGSSYNEQFF.

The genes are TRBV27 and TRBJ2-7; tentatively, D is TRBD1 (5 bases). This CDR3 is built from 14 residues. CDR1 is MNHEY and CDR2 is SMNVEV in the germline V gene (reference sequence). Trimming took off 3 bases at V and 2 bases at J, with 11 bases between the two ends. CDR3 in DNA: TGTGCCAGCAGTTTGCTAGGGGCCGCCTACGAGCAGTACTTC. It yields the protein CASSLLGAAYEQYF.

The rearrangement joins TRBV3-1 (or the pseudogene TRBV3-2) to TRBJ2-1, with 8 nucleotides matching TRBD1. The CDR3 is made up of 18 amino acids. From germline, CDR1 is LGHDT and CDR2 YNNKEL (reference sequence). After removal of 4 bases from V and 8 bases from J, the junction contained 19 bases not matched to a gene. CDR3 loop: CASSPQPGVGQGFDEQFF. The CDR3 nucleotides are TGTGCCAGCAGCCCCCAGCCGGGGGTTGGACAGGGTTTCGATGAGCAGTTCTTC.

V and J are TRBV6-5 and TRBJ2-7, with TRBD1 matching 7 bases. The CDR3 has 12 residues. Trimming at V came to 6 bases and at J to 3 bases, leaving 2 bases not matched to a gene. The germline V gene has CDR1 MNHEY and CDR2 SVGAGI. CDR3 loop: CASSRDSYEQYF. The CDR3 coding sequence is TGTGCCAGCAGCAGGGACAGCTACGAGCAGTACTTC.

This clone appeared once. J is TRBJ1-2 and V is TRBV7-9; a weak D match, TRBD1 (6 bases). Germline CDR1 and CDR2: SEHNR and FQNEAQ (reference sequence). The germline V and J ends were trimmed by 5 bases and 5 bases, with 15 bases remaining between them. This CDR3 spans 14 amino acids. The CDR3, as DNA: TGTGCCAGCAGCCCCCCGGGACACCTGTATGGCTACACCTTC. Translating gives CASSPPGHLYGYTF.

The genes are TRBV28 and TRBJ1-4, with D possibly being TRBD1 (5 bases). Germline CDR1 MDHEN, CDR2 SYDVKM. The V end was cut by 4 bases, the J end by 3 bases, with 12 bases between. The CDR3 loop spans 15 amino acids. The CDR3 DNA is TGTGCCAGCAGTTCCGGGGGGGGACCTAATGAAAAACTGTTTTTT. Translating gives CASSSGGGPNEKLFF.